Listed below are T cell receptor beta chains from one sample, sequenced in a study of cytomegalovirus exposure and HLA in healthy donors. TCRdb's copy holds only in-frame clones and misses some; the assay was immunoSEQ multiplex PCR. The sample lists about 200,000 clones; approximately 80% were seen once. Source material: PBMCs. The receptors come from a middle-aged man in good health and CMV-seronegative. Both conserved end residues are part of each CDR3. A D gene is named only where the DNA matches it firmly. Clone size is given for some rows only: seen once, a few or many times, or a class if the clone is expanded.

TRBV9	TRBJ2-3	TRBD1	.	TGTGCCAGCAGCGCCGGACAGGGGACGGGCACAGATACGCAGTATTTT	CASSAGQGTGTDTQYF
TRBV7-9	TRBJ1-2	.	.	TGTGCCAGCAGCTTAGGACAGAATAACTATGGCTACACCTTC	CASSLGQNNYGYTF
TRBV28	TRBJ2-2	.	.	TGTGCCAGCAGTTTTCCCCTAGGGGGCACCGGGGAGCTGTTTTTT	CASSFPLGGTGELFF
TRBV6-5	TRBJ1-3	.	.	TGTGCCAGCATCGGGGGCTCTGGAAACACCATATATTTT	CASIGGSGNTIYF
TRBV7-3	TRBJ2-7	TRBD1	.	TGTGCCAGCAGCCCCGGACAGGGGGTCGGCGAGCAGTACTTC	CASSPGQGVGEQYF
TRBV28	TRBJ2-5	TRBD2	.	TGTGCCAGCAGTTTGAGCGGGGGGGCACGGGAGACCCAGTACTTC	CASSLSGGARETQYF
TRBV28	TRBJ1-2	.	once	TGTGCCAGCAGTCTCACGGGAACGGGGGGGCGCTATGGCTACACCTTC	CASSLTGTGGRYGYTF
TRBV5-4	TRBJ2-7	TRBD1	.	TGTGCCAGTCCTCCCGGGACAGGGGGGCCATTTAGCGCCTACGAGCAGTACTTC	CASPPGTGGPFSAYEQYF
TRBV2	TRBJ1-4	.	.	TGTGCCAGCAGAAATACAGGGAAGGACGAAAAACTGTTTTTT	CASRNTGKDEKLFF
TRBV4-1	TRBJ2-1	.	.	TGCGCCAGCAGCCAATTTCAGGGGATTGTCTCCTACAATGAGCAGTTCTTC	CASSQFQGIVSYNEQFF
TRBV5-4	TRBJ1-3	.	.	TGTGCCAGCAGCTTGTTTGGGGGGGGTCTTGGAAACACCATATATTTT	CASSLFGGGLGNTIYF
TRBV27	TRBJ2-1	TRBD2	.	TGTGCCAGCAGTCCCCAGAGACTAGCGGGAGGTGATGAGCAGTTCTTC	CASSPQRLAGGDEQFF
TRBV11-2	TRBJ2-3	TRBD2	.	TGTGCCAGCAGCTTAGATGGAAGCGGGAGGGCCGGAAGGGATACGCAGTATTTT	CASSLDGSGRAGRDTQYF
TRBV9	TRBJ1-4	TRBD1	.	TGTGCCAGCAGCCCCGGGACAGGGAGAGAAAAACTGTTTTTT	CASSPGTGREKLFF
TRBV25-1	TRBJ2-3	.	.	TGTGCCAGCAGTGATCCTGCAGGGAGCACAGATACGCAGTATTTT	CASSDPAGSTDTQYF
TRBV27	TRBJ2-7	TRBD2	.	TGTGCCAGCAGTATAGGACTAGCGACTACCTACGAGCAGTACTTC	CASSIGLATTYEQYF
TRBV14	TRBJ2-7	TRBD2	.	TGTGCCAGCAGCCAAGGGGGGGGCTCCTACGAGCAGTACTTC	CASSQGGGSYEQYF
TRBV5-1	TRBJ1-3	TRBD1	.	TGCGCCAGCAGCGGGACAGGGGACCCTGGAAACACCATATATTTT	CASSGTGDPGNTIYF
TRBV5-1	TRBJ1-2	.	.	TGCGCCAGCAGCGACAGATCCGGCTACACCTTC	CASSDRSGYTF
TRBV6-5	TRBJ2-7	.	.	TGTGCCAGCAGTTTAGCAACGTCGGACAGTCCCTACGAGCAGTACTTC	CASSLATSDSPYEQYF
TRBV5-1	TRBJ2-3	.	.	TGCGCCAGCAGCCCGGGCCAGGGAACAGATACGCAGTATTTT	CASSPGQGTDTQYF
TRBV7-9	TRBJ2-5	.	.	TGTTCCAGCAGCTTAGGGGCCAGGGGGAGGGAGACCCAGTACTTC	CSSSLGARGRETQYF
TRBV7-2	TRBJ2-3	.	few	TGTGCCACCTTAAGCCCCCCGGCAGATACGCAGTATTTT	CATLSPPADTQYF
TRBV28	TRBJ2-4	TRBD1	.	TGTGCCAGCAGTTTAGAACGGGACAGGGGGACCAAAAACATTCAGTACTTC	CASSLERDRGTKNIQYF
TRBV18	TRBJ2-7	.	.	TGTGCCAGCTCACCATTGGCACAATACGAGCAGTACTTC	CASSPLAQYEQYF
TRBV5-1	TRBJ1-4	TRBD1	.	TGCGCCAGCACCCAGGGACAGAATAATGAAAAACTGTTTTTT	CASTQGQNNEKLFF
TRBV19	TRBJ1-1	.	once	TGTGCCACGGAGGGTGGCACTGAAGCTTTCTTT	CATEGGTEAFF
TRBV11-3	TRBJ2-1	.	.	TGTGCCAGCGGCCTGGCGGCATCAAGTGAGCAGTTCTTC	CASGLAASSEQFF